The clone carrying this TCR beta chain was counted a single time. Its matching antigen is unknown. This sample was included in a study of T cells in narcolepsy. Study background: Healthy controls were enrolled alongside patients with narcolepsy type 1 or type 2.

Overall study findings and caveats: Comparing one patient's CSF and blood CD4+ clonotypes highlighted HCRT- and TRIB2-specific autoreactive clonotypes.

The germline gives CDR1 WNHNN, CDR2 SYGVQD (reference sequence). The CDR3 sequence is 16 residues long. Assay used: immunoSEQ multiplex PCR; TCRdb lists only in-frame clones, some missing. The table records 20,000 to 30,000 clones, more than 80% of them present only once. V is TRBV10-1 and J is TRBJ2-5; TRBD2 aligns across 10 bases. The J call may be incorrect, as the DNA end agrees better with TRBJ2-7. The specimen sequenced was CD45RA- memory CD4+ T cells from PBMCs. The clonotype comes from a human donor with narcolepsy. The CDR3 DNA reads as TGCGCCAGCAGTGAGTCGGAGCGGGAGGGTTGGTACGAGCAGTACTTC. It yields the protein CASSESEREGWYEQYF.